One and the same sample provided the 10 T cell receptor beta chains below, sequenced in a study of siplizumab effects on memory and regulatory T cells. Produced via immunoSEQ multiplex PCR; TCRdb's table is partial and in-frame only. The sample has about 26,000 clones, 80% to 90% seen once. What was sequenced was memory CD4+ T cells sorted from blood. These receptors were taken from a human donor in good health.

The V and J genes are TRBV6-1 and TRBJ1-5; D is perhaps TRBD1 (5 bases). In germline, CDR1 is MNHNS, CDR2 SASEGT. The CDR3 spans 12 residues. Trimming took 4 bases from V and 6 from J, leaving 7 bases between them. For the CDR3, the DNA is TGTGCCAGCAGTGTCGGGGGTCAGCCCCAGCATTTT. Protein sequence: CASSVGGQPQHF.

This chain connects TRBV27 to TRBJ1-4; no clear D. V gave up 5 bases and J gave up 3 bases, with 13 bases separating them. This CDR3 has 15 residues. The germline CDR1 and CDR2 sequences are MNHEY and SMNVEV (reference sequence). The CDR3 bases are TGTGCCAGCAGTCCGTTGGACGGGTCTAATGAAAAACTGTTTTTT. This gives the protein CASSPLDGSNEKLFF.

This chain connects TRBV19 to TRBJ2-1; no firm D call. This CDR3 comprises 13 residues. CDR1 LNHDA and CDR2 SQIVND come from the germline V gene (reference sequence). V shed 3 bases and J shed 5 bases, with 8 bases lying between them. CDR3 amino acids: CASSIGLNNEQFF. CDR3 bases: TGTGCCAGTAGTATTGGGTTAAACAATGAGCAGTTCTTC.

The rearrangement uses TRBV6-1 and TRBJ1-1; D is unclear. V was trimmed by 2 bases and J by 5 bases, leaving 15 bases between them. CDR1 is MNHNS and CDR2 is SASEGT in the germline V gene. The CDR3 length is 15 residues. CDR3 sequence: CASSERTYAGTEAFF. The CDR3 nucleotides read TGTGCCAGCAGTGAAAGGACTTACGCGGGGACTGAAGCTTTCTTT.

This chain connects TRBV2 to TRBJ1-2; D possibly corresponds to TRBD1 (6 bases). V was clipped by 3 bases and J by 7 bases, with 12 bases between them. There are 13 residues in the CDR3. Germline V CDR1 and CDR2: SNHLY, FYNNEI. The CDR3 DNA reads TGTGCCAGCAGTGACAGGGGAATCCCTGGCTACACCTTC. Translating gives CASSDRGIPGYTF.

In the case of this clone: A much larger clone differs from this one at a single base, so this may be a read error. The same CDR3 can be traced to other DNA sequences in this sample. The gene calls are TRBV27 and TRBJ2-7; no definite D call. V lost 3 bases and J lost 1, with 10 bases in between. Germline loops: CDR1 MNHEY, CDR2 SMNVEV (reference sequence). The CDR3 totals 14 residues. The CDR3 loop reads CASSFTTHSYEQYF. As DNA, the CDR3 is TGTGCCAGCAGTTTCACGACCCATTCCTACGAGCAGTACTTC.

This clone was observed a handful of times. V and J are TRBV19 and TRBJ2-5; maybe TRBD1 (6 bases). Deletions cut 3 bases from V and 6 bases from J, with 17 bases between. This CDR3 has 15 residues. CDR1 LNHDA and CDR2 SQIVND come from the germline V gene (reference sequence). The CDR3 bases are TGTGCCAGTAGTATGGGGTCAGGGGATTTCAAGACCCAGTACTTC. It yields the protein CASSMGSGDFKTQYF.

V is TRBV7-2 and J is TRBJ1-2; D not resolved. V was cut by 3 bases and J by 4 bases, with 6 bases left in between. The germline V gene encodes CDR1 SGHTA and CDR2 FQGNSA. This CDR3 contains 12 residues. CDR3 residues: CASSFSFYGYTF. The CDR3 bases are TGTGCCAGCAGCTTCAGTTTCTATGGCTACACCTTC. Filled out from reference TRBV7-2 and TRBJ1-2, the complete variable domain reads GAGVSQSPSNKVTEKGKDVELRCDPISGHTALYWYRQSLGQGLEFLIYFQGNSAPDKSGLPSDRFSAERTGGSVSTLTIQRTQQEDSAVYLCASSFSFYGYTFGSGTRLTVV.

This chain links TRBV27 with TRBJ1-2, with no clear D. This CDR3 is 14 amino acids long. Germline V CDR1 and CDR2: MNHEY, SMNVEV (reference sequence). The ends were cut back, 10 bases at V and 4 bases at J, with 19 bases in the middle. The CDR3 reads CATSVSVHSYGYTF. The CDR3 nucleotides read TGTGCCACCTCCGTATCAGTTCACTCCTATGGCTACACCTTC.

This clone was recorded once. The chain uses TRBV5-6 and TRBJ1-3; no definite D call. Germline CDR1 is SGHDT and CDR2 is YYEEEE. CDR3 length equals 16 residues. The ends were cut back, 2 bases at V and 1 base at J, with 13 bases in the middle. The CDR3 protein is CASSFYNLLSGNTIYF. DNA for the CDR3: TGTGCCAGCAGCTTTTATAACCTCCTTTCTGGAAACACCATATATTTT.